This T cell receptor (beta chain) originates from a study of sequential checkpoint blockade in melanoma. Study in general: First-line arms were nivolumab then ipilimumab, or the reverse, randomized 1:1.

Indicated treatment: randomized to nivolumab then ipilimumab (arm A) or the reverse (arm B). Sorted cells were live CD3+CD8+, lacking CD19 and CD56, from PBMCs. This clone was seen just once. The table came from immunoSEQ multiplex PCR; TCRdb's copy has only in-frame clones and leaves some out. Here the sample spans 25,000 to 35,000 clones, around 88% being singletons. This CDR3 region has 15 residues. In germline, CDR1 is SGHAT, CDR2 FQNNGV. J was trimmed by 5 bases and V by 1 base; bases with no gene match: 4. This sequence joins TRBV11-2 and TRBJ2-7, with 11 bases matching TRBD1. The TCR comes from a human donor with melanoma. The specimen comprised CD8+ T cells sorted from blood (inferred from file names), sampled from a patient given nivolumab and ipilimumab in sequence. As DNA, the CDR3 is TGTGCCAGCAGCTTAGGGACAGGGGGCGCGGACGAGCAGTACTTC. Residues: CASSLGTGGADEQYF.